Detailed here is one T cell receptor (beta chain). The antigen is not known. These data come from a study of CD8 T cells in Susac syndrome. Study details: Blood was drawn from patients with Susac syndrome. At that point, they were therapy-naive, on corticosteroids, or on intravenous immunoglobulin alone.

This CDR3 contains 16 residues. Germline V lookup: CDR1 DFQATT, CDR2 SNEGSKA (reference sequence). The trim removed 4 bases at V and 1 base at J, leaving 5 bases unmatched. RNA, at about 0.5 to 1 ug, was reverse transcribed with random hexamers. TCRdb called the immunoSEQ multiplex PCR reads again in MiXCR, with one record for every CDR3 protein. The table shows roughly 76,000 distinct CDR3 sequences, with 80% to 95% occurring only once. Study results and limitations: The study conceded that relatively few individuals underwent its TCR sequencing and HLA analysis.

Patients with Susac syndrome fulfilled recently defined diagnostic criteria for definite or probable disease. Source material: CD8+ T cells from PBMCs. This chain joins TRBV20-1 and TRBJ2-2; TRBD2 matches at 11 bases. The source of this sequence is a human donor with Susac syndrome. CDR3 sequence (DNA): TGCAGTGCTATACTAGCGGGAGAAGGGAACACCGGGGAGCTGTTTTTT. Translating it yields CSAILAGEGNTGELFF.